This T cell receptor beta chain came from a study of response to subunit inactivated influenza vaccine. Study results and limitations: After each seasonal influenza vaccination, few new T cells are recruited, the authors suggested.

The germline V gene encodes CDR1 MNHEY and CDR2 SVGEGT. V was cut by 2 bases and J by 5 bases, with 10 bases left in between. The CDR3 has 14 amino acids. This clonotype was recorded a few times. Antigen: not known. From the RT-PCR reads, TCRdb called clonotypes with MiXCR, one entry per CDR3 protein. This sample has 650,000 or so distinct CDR3 sequences, with around 15% found just once. The source material was PBMCs from blood, sampled about 14 days before vaccination. The receptor's source is a man aged 45 to 65 who received an inactivated influenza vaccine. The chain employs TRBV6-2 or TRBV6-3 and TRBJ2-4; D might be TRBD2 (5 bases). CDR3 coding DNA: TGTGCCAGCAGTTACCCCCCCGGGGAAAACATTCAGTACTTC. It yields the protein CASSYPPGENIQYF.